This TCR beta chain was identified during a study of blood T cell repertoires in COVID-19. Study details: COVID-19 samples, acute and convalescent, were from the United States, Italy and Spain.

Sequencing used immunoSEQ multiplex PCR; TCRdb keeps in-frame clones, though not all of them. The sample records under 250,000 clones, roughly four fifths being singletons. There are 19 residues in the CDR3. Germline V CDR1 and CDR2: MNHEY, SVGEGT. Trimming left V 4 bases short and J 0 bases short, with 19 bases between. Assignment of participants to cohorts was predicated upon participant-reported clinical history. During the 2 weeks before they entered the study, exposed participants had met someone with a PCR-confirmed or clinician-diagnosed COVID-19 case. The sequence was obtained from a woman aged 40-49 years who had been exposed to COVID-19. The chain couples TRBV6-2 or TRBV6-3 to TRBJ1-6; D remains ambiguous. Input material: PBMCs or T cells enriched from blood (not recorded which). The CDR3 sequence: CASSFQRGGLSSYNSPLHF. The CDR3 DNA follows: TGTGCCAGCAGTTTTCAACGTGGAGGACTGAGCTCCTATAATTCACCCCTCCACTTT.